The present T cell receptor beta chain was sequenced within a study of cytomegalovirus exposure and HLA in healthy donors. Study outcomes and limitations: In the analysis, some V segments, TRBV6-2 and TRBV6-3 included, were excluded as indistinguishable.

The primer mix had 60 Vbeta and 13 Jbeta primers. Only in-frame clones appear in the TCRdb table, and some are missing; sequencing was by immunoSEQ multiplex PCR. Found here are over 200,000 clones, around four fifths of them singletons; the top ten hold 3% to 4.5%. This CDR3 has 11 residues. CDR1 is SQVTM and CDR2 is ANQGSEA in the germline V gene. Trimming pared 6 bases from V and 0 bases from J, leaving 4 bases between. The sample holds one count of this clone. Its specificity is not known. Material: PBMCs. The J gene is TRBJ2-3, the V gene TRBV29-1; D remains ambiguous. The clonotype comes from a male donor in good health and CMV-seronegative. The CDR3 here is CSVTSTDTQYF. DNA of the CDR3: TGCAGCGTAACTAGCACAGATACGCAGTATTTT.